The rows below give T cell receptor beta chains drawn from one sample of a study of identical twins. TCRdb re-derived calls from the 5' RACE reads in MiXCR, one entry per CDR3 protein. The table lists approximately 500,000 distinct CDR3 sequences, 24% of them singletons. These same data were also listed under a study on T cells expressing NK-cell markers.

Specimen: CD4+ T cells sorted from blood. These receptors were taken from a woman under 30 in good health. The CDR3 runs from the conserved cysteine through the conserved F or W. Part of the rows lack a size; the others show once, few, many or a class for expanded clones.

v_gene,abundance,j_gene,CDR3aa
TRBV6-5,few,TRBJ2-6,CASSYGVSGANVLTF
TRBV4-1,.,TRBJ2-4,CASSQDSPPTRGAKNIQYF
TRBV7-6,few,TRBJ2-5,CASSLANGETQYF
TRBV20-1,few,TRBJ1-6,CSARSTGGYNSPLHF
TRBV29-1,.,TRBJ2-7,CSVAVWGGLTEQYF
TRBV10-3,many,TRBJ1-4,CATLRDGSGNEKLFF
TRBV6-1,.,TRBJ2-7,CASSELASGFYEQYF
TRBV5-1,.,TRBJ2-3,CASSFGTSGGDTQYF
TRBV20-1,.,TRBJ2-1,CSASDTRGDPNEQFF
TRBV29-1,few,TRBJ2-5,CSVVEGSQETQYF
TRBV3-1,.,TRBJ2-3,CASSSTSGGETDTQYF
TRBV5-1,.,TRBJ2-7,CASTLDNAYEQYF
TRBV12-3/TRBV12-4,few,TRBJ2-1,CASKSRVNEQFF
TRBV20-1,many,TRBJ2-3,CSARGPYTDTQYF
TRBV30,.,TRBJ2-1,CALRLAGWRDEQFF
TRBV12-3/TRBV12-4,.,TRBJ2-3,CASSRLARTDTQYF
TRBV20-1,.,TRBJ2-1,CSARGLRTGDVHEQFF
TRBV6-6,.,TRBJ2-2,CATDRDTGELFF
TRBV10-3,few,TRBJ2-5,CAISSQGNQETQYF
TRBV20-1,few,TRBJ2-1,CSASQSGRGYEQFF
TRBV5-4,.,TRBJ2-7,CASSRTGTEIHEQYF
TRBV6-2/TRBV6-3,few,TRBJ2-2,CASSQIRDRGNTGELFF
TRBV27,.,TRBJ1-6,CASSSARGSPLHF
TRBV20-1,few,TRBJ2-7,CSARQGGRYEQYF
TRBV6-1,.,TRBJ2-7,CASSGPGTGTYEQYF
TRBV7-2,.,TRBJ1-1,CASSYWGVTEAFF
TRBV9,few,TRBJ2-1,CASSDPSGRDEQFF
TRBV20-1,few,TRBJ1-1,CSARKQGGTEAFF
TRBV12-3/TRBV12-4,.,TRBJ1-4,CASTRGTNEKLFF
TRBV12-3/TRBV12-4,few,TRBJ2-7,CASSPSAVLAGNYEQYF
TRBV5-1,many,TRBJ1-5,CASSREGHQPQHF
TRBV11-2,.,TRBJ2-4,CASSSFPKNIQYF
TRBV11-2,.,TRBJ2-1,CASSLEVAAGSEQFF
TRBV5-1,.,TRBJ1-1,CASSKDRGTEAFF
TRBV5-4,.,TRBJ2-5,CASSLSLGLEKETQYF
TRBV3-1,few,TRBJ2-1,CASSPSNPFNNEQFF
TRBV9,.,TRBJ2-3,CASSLTTSGVPTDTQYF
TRBV10-3,few,TRBJ2-5,CAARGGGETQYF
TRBV6-2/TRBV6-3,.,TRBJ2-1,CASSPQGSYNEQFF
TRBV5-1,few,TRBJ1-3,CASSFGTLTELSGNTIYF
TRBV7-9,.,TRBJ1-4,CASSDDRTGEKLFF
TRBV29-1,.,TRBJ1-2,CSVEDRSGSYTF
TRBV7-6,.,TRBJ1-3,CASSYRSQGFSGNTIYF
TRBV5-1,few,TRBJ2-7,CASSLGTGLYEQYF
TRBV9,.,TRBJ2-1,CASSEAGPLYNEQFF